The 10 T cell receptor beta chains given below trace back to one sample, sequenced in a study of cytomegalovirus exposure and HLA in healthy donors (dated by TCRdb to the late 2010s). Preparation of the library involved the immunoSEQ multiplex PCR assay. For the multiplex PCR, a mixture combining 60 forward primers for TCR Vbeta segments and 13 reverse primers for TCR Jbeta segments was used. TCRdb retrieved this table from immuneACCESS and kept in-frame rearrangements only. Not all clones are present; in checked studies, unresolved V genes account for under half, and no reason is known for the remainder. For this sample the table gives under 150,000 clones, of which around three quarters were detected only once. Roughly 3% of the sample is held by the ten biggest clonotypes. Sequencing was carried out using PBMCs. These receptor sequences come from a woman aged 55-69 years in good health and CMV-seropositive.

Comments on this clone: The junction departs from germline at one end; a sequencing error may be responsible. The CDR3 DNA follows: TGTGCCGGCAGTTTAAGGGGTCATGAAAAACTGTTTTTT. Translation: CAGSLRGHEKLFF. The J gene is TRBJ1-4, the V gene TRBV27, with a possible D match to TRBD1 (5 bases). Per the germline V gene, CDR1 is MNHEY and CDR2 is SMNVEV (reference sequence). The CDR3 length is 13 residues.

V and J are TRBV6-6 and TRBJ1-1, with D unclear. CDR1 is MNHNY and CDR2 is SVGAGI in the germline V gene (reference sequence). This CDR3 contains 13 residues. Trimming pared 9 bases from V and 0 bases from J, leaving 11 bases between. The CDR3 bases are TGTGCCAGTGGAGGGCACATGAACACTGAAGCTTTCTTT. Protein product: CASGGHMNTEAFF.

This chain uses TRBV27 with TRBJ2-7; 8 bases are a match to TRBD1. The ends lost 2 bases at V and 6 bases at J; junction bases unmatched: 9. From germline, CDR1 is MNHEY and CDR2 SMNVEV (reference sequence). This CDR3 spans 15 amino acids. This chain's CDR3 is CASSLTGTGGFEQYF. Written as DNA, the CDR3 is TGTGCCAGCAGTTTAACCGGGACAGGTGGCTTCGAGCAGTACTTC.

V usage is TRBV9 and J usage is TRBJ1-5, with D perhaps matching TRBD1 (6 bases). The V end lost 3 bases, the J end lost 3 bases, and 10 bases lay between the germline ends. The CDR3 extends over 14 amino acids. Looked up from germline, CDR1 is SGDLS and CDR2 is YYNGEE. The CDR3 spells CASSGTASNQPQHF. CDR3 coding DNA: TGTGCCAGCAGCGGGACAGCCTCCAATCAGCCCCAGCATTTT.

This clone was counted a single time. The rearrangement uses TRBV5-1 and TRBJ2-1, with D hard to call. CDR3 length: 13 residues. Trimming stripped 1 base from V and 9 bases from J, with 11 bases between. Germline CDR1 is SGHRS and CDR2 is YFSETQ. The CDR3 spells CASSLLEAVEQFF. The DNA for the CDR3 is TGCGCCAGCAGCTTGCTCGAGGCAGTTGAGCAGTTCTTC.

The CDR3 is CSFPQEFSTDTQYF. DNA of the CDR3: TGCAGCTTCCCACAGGAATTCAGCACAGATACGCAGTATTTT. J is TRBJ2-3 and V is TRBV29-1; a weak D match, TRBD1 (5 bases). Germline CDR1 reads SQVTM; CDR2 reads ANQGSEA. V lost 8 bases to trimming and J lost 0 bases, with 15 bases between them. This CDR3 is built from 14 residues.

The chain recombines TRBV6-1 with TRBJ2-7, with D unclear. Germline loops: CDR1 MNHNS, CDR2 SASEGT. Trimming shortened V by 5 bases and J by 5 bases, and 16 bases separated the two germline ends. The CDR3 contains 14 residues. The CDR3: CASSLTPSNHEQYF. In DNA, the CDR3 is TGTGCCAGCAGTCTGACACCTTCGAACCACGAGCAGTACTTC.

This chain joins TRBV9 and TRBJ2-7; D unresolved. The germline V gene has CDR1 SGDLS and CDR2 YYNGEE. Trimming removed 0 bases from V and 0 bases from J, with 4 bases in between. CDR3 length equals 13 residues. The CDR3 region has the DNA TGTGCCAGCAGCGTAGGAGTCTCCTACGAGCAGTACTTC. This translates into CASSVGVSYEQYF.

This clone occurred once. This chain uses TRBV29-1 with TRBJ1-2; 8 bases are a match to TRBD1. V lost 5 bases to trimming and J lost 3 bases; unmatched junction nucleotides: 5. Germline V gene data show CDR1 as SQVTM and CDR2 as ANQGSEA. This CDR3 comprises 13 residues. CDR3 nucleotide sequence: TGCAGCGTTTCAGGGGGCGACGACTATGGCTACACCTTC. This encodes CSVSGGDDYGYTF.

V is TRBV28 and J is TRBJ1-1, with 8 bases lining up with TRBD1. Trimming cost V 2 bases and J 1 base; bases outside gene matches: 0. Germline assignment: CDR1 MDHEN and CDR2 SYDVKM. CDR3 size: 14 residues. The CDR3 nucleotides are TGTGCCAGCAGTTTAGGGACAGGGAACACTGAAGCTTTCTTT. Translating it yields CASSLGTGNTEAFF.